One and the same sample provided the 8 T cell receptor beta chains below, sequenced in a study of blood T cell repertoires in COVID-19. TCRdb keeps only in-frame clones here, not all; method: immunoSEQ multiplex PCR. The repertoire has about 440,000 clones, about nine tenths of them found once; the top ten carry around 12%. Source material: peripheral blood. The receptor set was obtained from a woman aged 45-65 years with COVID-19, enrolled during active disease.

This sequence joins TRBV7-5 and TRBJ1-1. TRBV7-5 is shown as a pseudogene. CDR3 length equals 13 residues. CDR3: CASSSPEGAEAFF. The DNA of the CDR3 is TGTGCCAGCAGCTCCCCAGAGGGCGCTGAAGCTTTCTTT.

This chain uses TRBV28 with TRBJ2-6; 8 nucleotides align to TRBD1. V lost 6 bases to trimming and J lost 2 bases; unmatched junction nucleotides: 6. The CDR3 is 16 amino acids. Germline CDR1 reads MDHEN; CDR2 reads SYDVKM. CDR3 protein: CASRGRTGTGANVLTF. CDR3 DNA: TGTGCCAGCAGGGGACGGACAGGGACTGGGGCCAACGTCCTGACTTTC.

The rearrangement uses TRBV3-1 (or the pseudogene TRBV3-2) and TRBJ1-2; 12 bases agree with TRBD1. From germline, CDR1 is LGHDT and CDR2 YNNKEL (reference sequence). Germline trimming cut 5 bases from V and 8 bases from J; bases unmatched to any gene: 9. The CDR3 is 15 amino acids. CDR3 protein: CASSSGDRGLEGYTF. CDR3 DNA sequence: TGTGCCAGCAGCTCCGGGGACAGGGGGCTGGAGGGCTACACCTTC.

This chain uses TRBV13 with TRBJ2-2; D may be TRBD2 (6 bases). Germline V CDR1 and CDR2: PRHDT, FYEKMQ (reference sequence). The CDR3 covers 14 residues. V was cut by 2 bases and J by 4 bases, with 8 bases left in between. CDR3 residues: CASSLQRATGELFF. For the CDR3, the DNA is TGTGCCAGCAGCTTACAGCGGGCCACCGGGGAGCTGTTTTTT.

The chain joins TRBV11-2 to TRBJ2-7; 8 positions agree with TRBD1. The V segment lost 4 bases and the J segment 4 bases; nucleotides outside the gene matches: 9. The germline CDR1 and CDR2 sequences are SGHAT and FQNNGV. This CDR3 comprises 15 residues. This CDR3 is CASSSLMGQAYEQYF. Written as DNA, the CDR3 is TGTGCCAGCAGCTCTCTTATGGGACAGGCTTACGAGCAGTACTTC.

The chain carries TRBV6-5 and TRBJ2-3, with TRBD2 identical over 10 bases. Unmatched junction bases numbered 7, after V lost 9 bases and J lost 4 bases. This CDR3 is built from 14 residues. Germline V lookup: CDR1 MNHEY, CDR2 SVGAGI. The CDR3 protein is CARGGLAGADTQYF. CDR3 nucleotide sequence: TGTGCCAGGGGAGGGCTAGCGGGGGCAGATACGCAGTATTTT.

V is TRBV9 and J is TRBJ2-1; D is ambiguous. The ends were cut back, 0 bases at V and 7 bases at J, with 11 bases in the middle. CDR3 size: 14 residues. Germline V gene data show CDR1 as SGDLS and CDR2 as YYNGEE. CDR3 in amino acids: CASSVGALPNEQFF. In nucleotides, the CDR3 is TGTGCCAGCAGCGTAGGAGCACTGCCGAATGAGCAGTTCTTC.

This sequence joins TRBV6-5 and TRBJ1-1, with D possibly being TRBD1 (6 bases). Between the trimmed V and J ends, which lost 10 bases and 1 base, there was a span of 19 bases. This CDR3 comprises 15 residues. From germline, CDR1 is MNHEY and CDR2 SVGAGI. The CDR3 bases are TGTGCCACTCTTTGGTCGACAGGCGGGAACACTGAAGCTTTCTTT. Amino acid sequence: CATLWSTGGNTEAFF.